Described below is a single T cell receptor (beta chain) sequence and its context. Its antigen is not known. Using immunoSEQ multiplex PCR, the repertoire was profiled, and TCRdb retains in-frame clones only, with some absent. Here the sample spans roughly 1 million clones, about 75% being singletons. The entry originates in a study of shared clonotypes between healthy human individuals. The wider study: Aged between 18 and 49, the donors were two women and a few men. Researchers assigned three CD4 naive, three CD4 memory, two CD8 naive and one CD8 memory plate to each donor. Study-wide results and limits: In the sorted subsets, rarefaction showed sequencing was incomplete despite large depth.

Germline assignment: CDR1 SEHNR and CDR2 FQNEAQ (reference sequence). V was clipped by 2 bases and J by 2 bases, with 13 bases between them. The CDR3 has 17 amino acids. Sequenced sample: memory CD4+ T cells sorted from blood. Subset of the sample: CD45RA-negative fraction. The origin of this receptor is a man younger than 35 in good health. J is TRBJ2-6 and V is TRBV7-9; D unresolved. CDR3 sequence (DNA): TGTGCCAGCAGCTTAAAAACGGCACAGCCTGGGGCCAACGTCCTGACTTTC. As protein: CASSLKTAQPGANVLTF.